The 23 T cell receptor beta chains listed next were all sequenced from one sample in a study of cytomegalovirus exposure and HLA in healthy donors (dated by TCRdb to 2016 to 2017). The library was built by means of the immunoSEQ multiplex PCR assay. The multiplex PCR relied on a mix of 60 forward primers for TCR Vbeta segments and 13 reverse primers for TCR Jbeta segments. As stored in TCRdb, this immuneACCESS dataset retains in-frame rearrangements with V and J assigned. A fraction of the clones does not appear; measured against another copy, unresolved V genes explain less than half of the discrepancy, and the remainder lacks a known reason. This sample is represented by tens of thousands of clones; more than 75% of them were singletons. Of the sample, approximately 1.5% is held by the ten largest clones. The sample was PBMCs. Receptors were obtained from a female donor in good health and CMV-seronegative.

This chain joins TRBV6-1 and TRBJ1-2; tentative D call: TRBD1 (6 bases). The CDR3 has 14 residues. The V gene lost 6 bases and the J gene lost 4 bases, with 15 bases spanning the gap. Germline loops: CDR1 MNHNS, CDR2 SASEGT. CDR3 bases: TGTGCCAGCAGGCTTCTCGGGACACTCTATGGCTACACCTTC. This translates into CASRLLGTLYGYTF.

V is TRBV11-2 and J is TRBJ2-7; 9 bases are shared with TRBD1. J gave up 12 bases and V 5 bases, and 8 bases lay outside the gene matches. This CDR3 comprises 12 residues. CDR1 and CDR2 from the germline V gene are SGHAT and FQNNGV. Here the CDR3 DNA reads TGTGCCAGCAGCACAACCGCGACAGGGGGGTACTTC. Its translation: CASSTTATGGYF.

The V call is TRBV9, the J call TRBJ1-2, with 9 bases matching TRBD1. The CDR3 is 15 amino acids. With 4 bases clipped from V and 5 bases from J, the junction kept 9 bases outside the gene matches. Germline V gene lookup returns CDR1 SGDLS and CDR2 YYNGEE. CDR3 sequence reads: CASSLQTGGRYGYTF. The CDR3 nucleotides are TGTGCCAGCAGCCTACAAACAGGGGGCCGGTATGGCTACACCTTC.

Of note for this clone: One end of the junction varies from germline; a read error may be responsible. The chain joins TRBV7-7 to TRBJ2-7; maybe TRBD1 (5 bases). Germline V CDR1 and CDR2: SSHAT, FNYEAQ (reference sequence). The CDR3 is 13 residues long. The DNA of the CDR3 is TGTGCTAGCAGCTCTGGTAGGGGCGACGAGCAGTACTTC. Protein sequence: CASSSGRGDEQYF.

V gene TRBV7-2 combines with J gene TRBJ2-7, with 8 bases that match TRBD2. The CDR3 sequence is 18 residues long. The V segment lost 0 bases and the J segment 4 bases; nucleotides outside the gene matches: 14. CDR1 is SGHTA and CDR2 is FQGNSA in the germline V gene. The CDR3 sequence: CASSLALAAGDLAYEQYF. In DNA form, the CDR3 reads TGTGCCAGCAGCTTAGCGCTGGCAGCGGGGGACCTAGCTTACGAGCAGTACTTC.

The V and J genes are TRBV4-3 and TRBJ1-2; tentatively, D is TRBD1 (5 bases). Looked up from germline, CDR1 is LGHNA and CDR2 is YSLEER. The germline V and J ends were trimmed by 0 bases and 4 bases, with 12 bases remaining between them. The CDR3 runs 15 residues. The CDR3 coding sequence is TGCGCCAGCAGCCAAGATTGGGGGGAAAGCTATGGCTACACCTTC. Its translation: CASSQDWGESYGYTF.

The chain carries TRBV7-9 and TRBJ1-6, with unresolved D. Germline values: CDR1 SEHNR, CDR2 FQNEAQ (reference sequence). V was cut by 5 bases and J by 7 bases, with 9 bases left in between. The CDR3 contains 13 residues. Here the CDR3 reads CASSREVNSPLHF. The CDR3 DNA reads as TGTGCCAGCAGCCGGGAGGTCAATTCACCCCTCCACTTT.

The rearrangement uses TRBV2 and TRBJ1-2; D possibly corresponds to TRBD1 (5 bases). Germline V gene lookup returns CDR1 SNHLY and CDR2 FYNNEI. V was trimmed by 3 bases and J by 4 bases, leaving 9 bases between them. The CDR3 loop spans 13 amino acids. The CDR3: CASSEPGGYGYTF. Written as DNA, the CDR3 is TGTGCCAGCAGTGAGCCCGGGGGCTATGGCTACACCTTC.

This clone was seen more than once but under ten times. The junction and the germline gene differ at one end; a read error may be behind it. The chain is built from TRBV6-1 and TRBJ1-4, with 7 bases identical to TRBD1. The V gene's germline CDR1 is MNHNS and CDR2 SASEGT. There are 15 residues in the CDR3. CDR3 in amino acids: CASREGGTANEKLFF. The CDR3 DNA follows: TGTGCCAGCAGAGAAGGAGGGACAGCTAATGAAAAACTGTTTTTT.

A few counts support this clone. The chain combines TRBV2 with TRBJ1-5; D gene uncertain. The V gene lost 3 bases and the J gene lost 6 bases, with 6 bases spanning the gap. The CDR3 has 12 residues. Germline values: CDR1 SNHLY, CDR2 FYNNEI. The CDR3 region has the DNA TGTGCCAGCAGTGAGCGGAGTCAGCCCCAGCATTTT. It encodes CASSERSQPQHF. Combining the CDR3 with reference TRBV2 and TRBJ1-5 gives the whole variable domain EPEVTQTPSHQVTQMGQEVILRCVPISNHLYFYWYRQILGQKVEFLVSFYNNEISEKSEIFDDQFSVERPDGSNFTLKIRSTKLEDSAMYFCASSERSQPQHFGDGTRLSIL.

This sequence joins TRBV28 and TRBJ1-5; D ambiguous. The germline V gene encodes CDR1 MDHEN and CDR2 SYDVKM. Trimming pared 3 bases from V and 6 bases from J, leaving 12 bases between. This CDR3 has 14 amino acids. DNA for the CDR3: TGTGCCAGCAGTTTGCCGCAAACGGGTCAGCCCCAGCATTTT. This gives the protein CASSLPQTGQPQHF.

The genes are TRBV2 and TRBJ2-5; D is undetermined. The assigned J gene may be wrong: the sequence end matches TRBJ2-7 better. Germline-derived CDR1 and CDR2 are SNHLY and FYNNEI. The CDR3 runs to 13 residues. The CDR3 region has the DNA TGTGCCAGCCTCTATGATGTATCCTACGAGCAGTACTTC. Its translation: CASLYDVSYEQYF.

This sequence joins TRBV6-1 and TRBJ1-4; D unresolved. Germline CDR1 is MNHNS and CDR2 is SASEGT. V was shortened by 10 bases and J by 0 bases, with 15 bases between the two germline ends. This CDR3 contains 15 residues. The CDR3 coding sequence is TGTGCCACTAGGAGGCAAATTGCAACTAATGAAAAACTGTTTTTT. Its protein is CATRRQIATNEKLFF.

Comments on this clone: The junction shows a germline mismatch at one end, possibly a read error. The chain uses TRBV27 and TRBJ2-7; D is perhaps TRBD2 (6 bases). Per the germline V gene, CDR1 is MNHEY and CDR2 is SMNVEV (reference sequence). This CDR3 is built from 8 residues. This chain's CDR3 is CASRLAVF. Written as DNA, the CDR3 is TGTGCCAGCAGACTAGCCGTATTC.

This chain connects TRBV18 to TRBJ2-7, with D hard to call. The CDR3 has 12 amino acids. Germline lookup yields CDR1 KGHSH and CDR2 LQKENI. Trimming left V 4 bases short and J 0 bases short, with 4 bases between. In DNA form, the CDR3 reads TGTGCCAGCTCACGGCCCTCCTACGAGCAGTACTTC. Its protein is CASSRPSYEQYF.

The chain employs TRBV19 and TRBJ1-5; possible D gene TRBD1, 6 bases. V dropped 7 bases and J dropped 5 bases, with 18 bases sitting between them. CDR3 length: 15 amino acids. Per the germline V gene, CDR1 is LNHDA and CDR2 is SQIVND (reference sequence). In DNA, the CDR3 is TGTGCCAGTACCCTCTCGGGACAAGCATATCAGCCCCAGCATTTT. Translated: CASTLSGQAYQPQHF.

V and J are TRBV19 and TRBJ2-2; possibly TRBD1 for D (6 bases). The germline CDR1 and CDR2 sequences are LNHDA and SQIVND (reference sequence). V dropped 5 bases and J dropped 2 bases, with 12 bases sitting between them. The CDR3 has 15 amino acids. The CDR3 nucleotides read TGTGCCAGTAGTTTCCGGGACACCAACACCGGGGAGCTGTTTTTT. Translated: CASSFRDTNTGELFF. The complete variable domain, with remaining parts taken from reference TRBV19 and TRBJ2-2, reads DGGITQSPKYLFRKEGQNVTLSCEQNLNHDAMYWYRQDPGQGLRLIYYSQIVNDFQKGDIAEGYSVSREKKESFPLTVTSAQKNPTAFYLCASSFRDTNTGELFFGEGSRLTVL.

The chain carries TRBV10-3 and TRBJ2-5; TRBD1 might be the D (6 bases). The germline V gene has CDR1 ENHRY and CDR2 SYGVKD. Trimming pared 10 bases from V and 1 base from J, leaving 13 bases between. The CDR3 covers 13 residues. CDR3 nucleotide sequence: TGTGCCACAGCGGACAGAACCCAAGAGACCCAGTACTTC. This sequence encodes CATADRTQETQYF.

J is TRBJ2-5 and V is TRBV12-5; 8 positions match TRBD1. With 7 bases clipped from V and 11 bases from J, the junction kept 12 bases outside the gene matches. Germline V lookup: CDR1 LGHNT, CDR2 FRNRAP. The CDR3 contains 13 residues. CDR3 sequence: CASAPTGVWEQYF. In DNA form, the CDR3 reads TGTGCTAGTGCCCCGACAGGGGTGTGGGAGCAGTACTTC.

This sequence joins TRBV4-1 and TRBJ1-1, with D hard to call. Looked up from germline, CDR1 is MGHRA and CDR2 is YSYEKL. Trimming shortened V by 0 bases and J by 4 bases, and 6 bases separated the two germline ends. The CDR3 length is 13 residues. The CDR3 DNA is TGCGCCAGCAGCCAAGACGGGTTCACTGAAGCTTTCTTT. This gives the protein CASSQDGFTEAFF.

V gene TRBV7-2 combines with J gene TRBJ1-2; D is uncertain. The CDR3 is 13 amino acids. The V gene's germline CDR1 is SGHTA and CDR2 FQGNSA. Trimming took off 5 bases at V and 4 bases at J, with 11 bases between the two ends. The CDR3 DNA is TGTGCCAGCAGCCCCGGGGAGGCCTATGGCTACACCTTC. Encoded protein: CASSPGEAYGYTF.

The rearrangement joins TRBV18 to TRBJ2-7; 7 positions agree with TRBD1. Germline CDR1 reads KGHSH; CDR2 reads LQKENI. J was trimmed by 2 bases and V by 5 bases; bases with no gene match: 6. CDR3 length equals 14 residues. The CDR3 nucleotides read TGTGCCAGCTCAAACTACAGGGGCCCCTACGAGCAGTACTTC. Its translation: CASSNYRGPYEQYF.

The genes are TRBV30 and TRBJ2-7; tentatively, D is TRBD1 (5 bases). CDR3 size: 13 residues. Germline assignment: CDR1 GTSNPN and CDR2 SVGIG (reference sequence). With 2 bases removed from V and 7 bases from J, the gap between germline ends came to 15 bases. The CDR3 DNA sequence: TGTGCCTGGAGTTTGCAGGGTGTGGGGGAGCAGTACTTC. Protein: CAWSLQGVGEQYF.